The clone carrying this T cell receptor beta chain was seen a few times. The antigen is undetermined. Construction of TCR beta libraries was performed using quantitative 5'-RACE with molecular barcodes. TCRdb reanalysed the 5' RACE reads using MiXCR and keeps one entry per CDR3 protein. There are a few hundred thousand distinct CDR3 sequences in the sample; approximately 12% occur only once, and over 6.5% lies in the top ten. The data derive from a study of CD8 T cells in ankylosing spondylitis. The CDR3 is 15 residues long. The V and J ends lost 1 base and 3 bases respectively, with 10 bases between them. The study, taken as a whole, reports: For ankylosing spondylitis blood, a TCR beta motif of about eight highly homologous variants appeared characteristic. Disease-linked clones bore a CD8+ phenotype, appearing relatively rarely in peripheral blood. Earlier reports found some motif variants in synovial fluid and blood in reactive arthritis.

The source material was blood, either unsorted or a sorted T cell fraction (not recorded which). This sequence was found in a male donor with ankylosing spondylitis. This chain links TRBV12-3 or TRBV12-4 with TRBJ1-5; D possibly corresponds to TRBD1 (5 bases). In DNA form, the CDR3 reads TGTGCCAGCAGTTTAGAAGGCAGGGTCAATCAGCCCCAGCATTTT. This encodes CASSLEGRVNQPQHF.